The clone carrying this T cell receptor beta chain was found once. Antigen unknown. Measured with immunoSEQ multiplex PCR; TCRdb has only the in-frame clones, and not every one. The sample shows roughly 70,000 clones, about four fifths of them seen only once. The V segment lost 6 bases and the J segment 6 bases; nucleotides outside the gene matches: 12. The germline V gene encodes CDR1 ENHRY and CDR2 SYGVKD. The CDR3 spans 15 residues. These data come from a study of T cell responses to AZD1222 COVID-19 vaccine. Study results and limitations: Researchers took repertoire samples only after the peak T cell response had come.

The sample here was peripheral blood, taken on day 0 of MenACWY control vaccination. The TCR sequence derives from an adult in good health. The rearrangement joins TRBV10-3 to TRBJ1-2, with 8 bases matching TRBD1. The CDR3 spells CAIRSGQGAQDGYTF. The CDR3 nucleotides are TGTGCCATCAGGAGCGGGCAGGGGGCGCAAGATGGCTACACCTTC.